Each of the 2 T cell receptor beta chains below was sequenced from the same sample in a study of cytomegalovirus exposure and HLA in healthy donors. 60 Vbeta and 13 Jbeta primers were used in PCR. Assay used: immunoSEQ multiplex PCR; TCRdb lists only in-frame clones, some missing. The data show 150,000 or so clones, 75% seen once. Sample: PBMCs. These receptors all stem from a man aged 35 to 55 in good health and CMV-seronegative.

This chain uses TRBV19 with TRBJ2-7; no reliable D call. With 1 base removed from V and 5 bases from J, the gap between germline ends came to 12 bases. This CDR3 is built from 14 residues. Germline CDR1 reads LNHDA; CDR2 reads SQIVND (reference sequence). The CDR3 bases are TGTGCCAGTAGTATAGGTACTAACCGGGACGAGCAGTACTTC. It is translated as CASSIGTNRDEQYF.

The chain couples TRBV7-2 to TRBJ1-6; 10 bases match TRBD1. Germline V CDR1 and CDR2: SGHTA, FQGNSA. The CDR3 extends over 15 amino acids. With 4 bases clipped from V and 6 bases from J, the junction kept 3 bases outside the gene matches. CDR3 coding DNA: TGTGCCAGCAGCTGGAGGGACAGGGGTAATTCACCCCTCCACTTT. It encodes CASSWRDRGNSPLHF.